The clone carrying this TCR beta chain was counted ten times or more. The antigen is not known. The CDR3 loop spans 14 amino acids. Germline-derived CDR1 and CDR2 are SGHTA and FQGTGA. V lost 2 bases and J lost 3, with 10 bases in between. This sample was taken from a study of prognosis after radiotherapy for stage I lung cancer. The wider study: Radiotherapy was followed by distant metastases in four patients, which appeared at a median of 7 months; roughly 15 patients showed no significant progression. Study results and limitations: Differing TRBV and TRBJ gene usage was reportedly seen between patients with and without metastases.

From genomic DNA, TCR beta CDR3 was amplified by two-round multiplex PCR. Each TRBV and TRBJ gene had its own primer in the first PCR round. One entry per CDR3 protein results from TCRdb running MiXCR on the multiplex PCR reads. The sample lists around 30,000 distinct CDR3 sequences; around 32% were seen once. Peripheral blood was collected in volumes of six milliliters at each of two time points. Here the sequenced sample was PBMCs, taken before or after stereotactic body radiation therapy (not recorded which). The receptor was derived from a donor aged 50 or older with non-small cell lung cancer. This chain uses TRBV7-3 with TRBJ1-1, with a weak D call TRBD1 (6 bases). CDR3 amino acids: CASSLGPGDTEAFF. The CDR3, as DNA: TGTGCCAGCAGCTTAGGCCCAGGGGACACTGAAGCTTTCTTT.